Below, 24 T cell receptor beta chains from the same sample are listed, as sequenced in a study of long-term antiretroviral therapy in people with HIV. They ran version v3.0 of the immunoSEQ assay at survey level. Libraries were prepared by immunoSEQ multiplex PCR; TCRdb keeps only in-frame clonotypes and omits some of them. The profile shows over 25,000 clones, roughly 93% of them singletons. The specimen comprised unsorted PBMCs, sampled 6.2 years after starting antiretroviral therapy. The receptors stem from a middle-aged man with HIV.

CDR3: CASSESGGRGEKLFF. CDR3 nucleotide sequence: TGTGCCAGCAGTGAATCAGGGGGCAGAGGGGAAAAACTGTTTTTT. The J gene is TRBJ1-4, the V gene TRBV6-1; TRBD1 matches 8 bases. Germline V gene sequence: CDR1 MNHNS, CDR2 SASEGT. Germline trimming cut 2 bases from V and 8 bases from J; bases unmatched to any gene: 7. The CDR3 has 15 residues.

The J gene is TRBJ1-1, the V gene TRBV7-3; possibly TRBD1 for D (5 bases). V was clipped by 6 bases and J by 1 base, with 9 bases between them. From germline, CDR1 is SGHTA and CDR2 FQGTGA. This CDR3 spans 13 amino acids. This CDR3 reads CASRVGGNTEAFF. CDR3 nucleotides: TGTGCCAGCAGGGTGGGGGGGAACACTGAAGCTTTCTTT.

The V and J genes are TRBV5-4 and TRBJ2-1; unclear D gene. The CDR3 loop spans 14 amino acids. Germline assignment: CDR1 SGHNT and CDR2 YYREEE (reference sequence). The V and J ends lost 5 bases and 6 bases respectively, with 15 bases between them. The CDR3 region has the DNA TGTGCCAGCAGTACCGACCGGGCCACCAATGAGCAGTTCTTC. It specifies CASSTDRATNEQFF.

The chain recombines TRBV5-1 with TRBJ2-7; weak D call: TRBD2 (6 bases). V gave up 0 bases and J gave up 1 base, with 14 bases separating them. Germline V CDR1 and CDR2: SGHRS, YFSETQ. The CDR3 spans 16 residues. The CDR3 coding sequence is TGCGCCAGCAGCTTGGTTGGCGGGACGGTATCCTACGAGCAGTACTTC. It is translated as CASSLVGGTVSYEQYF.

The rearrangement links TRBV7-2 to TRBJ1-6, with 9 positions matching TRBD1. The CDR3 consists of 14 residues. In germline, CDR1 is SGHTA, CDR2 FQGNSA. The ends lost 6 bases at V and 7 bases at J; junction bases unmatched: 4. In DNA, the CDR3 is TGTGCCAGCAGTTTCGACAGGGGGAATTCACCCCTCCACTTT. As protein: CASSFDRGNSPLHF.

This clone was seen just once. This rearrangement joins TRBV7-2 to TRBJ1-4; D may be TRBD1 (6 bases). This CDR3 has 17 residues. The germline gives CDR1 SGHTA, CDR2 FQGNSA. The V end lost 4 bases, the J end lost 1 base, and 16 bases lay between the germline ends. Written as DNA, the CDR3 is TGTGCCAGCAGCTCGAGGGACACTTTTCTAACTAATGAAAAACTGTTTTTT. Translated, it gives CASSSRDTFLTNEKLFF.

The chain links TRBV27 to TRBJ1-3, with 9 bases lining up with TRBD1. The CDR3 sequence is 16 residues long. The germline V gene has CDR1 MNHEY and CDR2 SMNVEV (reference sequence). V gave up 6 bases and J gave up 4 bases; unmatched junction bases: 10. CDR3 bases: TGTGCCAGCAGAAACACCGGGACAGGGCCCGGAAACACCATATATTTT. Protein sequence: CASRNTGTGPGNTIYF.

This chain links TRBV10-3 with TRBJ2-1; TRBD2 aligns across 12 bases. V gave up 4 bases and J gave up 4 bases; unmatched junction bases: 5. The CDR3 contains 16 residues. Looked up from germline, CDR1 is ENHRY and CDR2 is SYGVKD. The CDR3 protein is CAISGTSGALYNEQFF. For the CDR3, the DNA is TGTGCCATCAGTGGGACTAGCGGGGCCTTATACAATGAGCAGTTCTTC.

In its sample, this clone was seen once. CDR3 sequence reads: CASGGLGLYEQYF. In DNA form, the CDR3 reads TGTGCCAGCGGGGGGCTGGGTTTATACGAGCAGTACTTC. The chain uses TRBV27 and TRBJ2-7; D may correspond to TRBD1 or TRBD2 (6 bases each). CDR1 MNHEY and CDR2 SMNVEV come from the germline V gene (reference sequence). The CDR3 loop spans 13 amino acids. Trimming took 8 bases from V and 4 from J, leaving 15 bases between them.

This chain connects TRBV7-7 to TRBJ2-1; D remains ambiguous. V was cut by 3 bases and J by 8 bases, with 17 bases left in between. The CDR3 totals 15 residues. Germline CDR1 is SSHAT and CDR2 is FNYEAQ (reference sequence). The chain's CDR3 is CASSFRAELTHEQFF. The DNA of the CDR3 is TGTGCCAGCAGCTTCCGGGCCGAGTTAACCCATGAGCAGTTCTTC. The variable domain in full, with the rest retrieved from reference TRBV7-7 and TRBJ2-1, is GAGVSQSPRYKVTKRGQDVTLRCDPISSHATLYWYQQALGQGPEFLTYFNYEAQPDKSGLPSDRFSAERPEGSISTLTIQRTEQRDSAMYRCASSFRAELTHEQFFGPGTRLTVL.

The V call is TRBV19, the J call TRBJ2-5; D perhaps matches TRBD1 (6 bases). This CDR3 has 17 amino acids. The V end lost 0 bases, the J end lost 5 bases, and 19 bases lay between the germline ends. The germline V gene encodes CDR1 LNHDA and CDR2 SQIVND (reference sequence). The CDR3 sequence: CASSIDVRDTFLETQYF. CDR3 coding DNA: TGTGCCAGTAGTATAGATGTTCGGGACACCTTCCTGGAGACCCAGTACTTC.

The V gene is TRBV5-4, the J gene TRBJ1-6, with 7 bases aligning to TRBD1. Germline V gives CDR1 SGHNT, CDR2 YYREEE (reference sequence). This CDR3 region has 14 residues. V lost 7 bases, J lost 9 bases, and 10 bases stayed unmatched. CDR3 sequence reads: CASERQGSGSPLHF. The CDR3 DNA is TGTGCCAGCGAACGACAGGGATCGGGTTCACCCCTCCACTTT.

This chain connects TRBV7-2 to TRBJ2-5; the match to TRBD2 covers 7 bases. With 5 bases clipped from V and 5 bases from J, the junction kept 8 bases outside the gene matches. The CDR3 is 14 residues long. Germline-derived CDR1 and CDR2 are SGHTA and FQGNSA. CDR3 sequence: CASSEGGSWETQYF. As DNA, the CDR3 is TGTGCCAGCAGCGAGGGCGGGAGTTGGGAGACCCAGTACTTC.

The gene calls are TRBV10-3 and TRBJ2-2; a weak D match, TRBD1 (6 bases). Trimming shortened V by 5 bases and J by 2 bases, and 12 bases separated the two germline ends. CDR3 size: 15 residues. Germline V CDR1 and CDR2: ENHRY, SYGVKD. For the CDR3, the DNA is TGTGCCATCAGTATCGGGACATCCAACACCGGGGAGCTGTTTTTT. As protein: CAISIGTSNTGELFF.

The chain links TRBV5-5 to TRBJ1-2, with 9 bases matching TRBD1. V shed 4 bases and J 12 bases; nucleotides not matched to a gene: 7. CDR3 length: 12 residues. The germline V gene has CDR1 SGHKS and CDR2 YYEKEE (reference sequence). CDR3 in amino acids: CASSGGTGSNTF. The CDR3 bases are TGTGCCAGCAGCGGAGGGACAGGGAGTAACACCTTC.

The V and J genes are TRBV5-1 and TRBJ2-3; unclear D gene. The CDR3 loop spans 14 amino acids. Germline assignment: CDR1 SGHRS and CDR2 YFSETQ. The V and J ends lost 0 bases and 3 bases respectively, with 8 bases between them. CDR3 in amino acids: CASSLGQKTDTQYF. The CDR3 bases are TGCGCCAGCAGCTTGGGCCAGAAAACAGATACGCAGTATTTT.

The V call is TRBV28, the J call TRBJ1-5, with D maybe TRBD1 (5 bases). V shed 2 bases and J shed 1 base, with 6 bases lying between them. The CDR3 sequence is 14 residues long. Germline V CDR1 and CDR2: MDHEN, SYDVKM. CDR3 protein: CASSLGGSNQPQHF. As DNA, the CDR3 is TGTGCCAGCAGTTTAGGGGGGAGCAATCAGCCCCAGCATTTT.

The table lists this clone with a few counts. The chain joins TRBV6-1 to TRBJ2-5; D remains unclear. CDR1 MNHNS and CDR2 SASEGT come from the germline V gene. Trimming took off 3 bases at V and 4 bases at J, with 15 bases between the two ends. The CDR3 runs to 15 residues. The CDR3 DNA reads as TGTGCCAGCAGTGATAAGAGCAGGATCCCAGAGACCCAGTACTTC. Translated: CASSDKSRIPETQYF.

The J gene is TRBJ2-2, the V gene TRBV7-9; a possible D gene is TRBD1 (6 bases). V was pared by 4 bases and J by 3 bases, with 9 bases between. The CDR3 has 14 residues. Germline-derived CDR1 and CDR2 are SEHNR and FQNEAQ (reference sequence). CDR3 in DNA: TGTGCCAGCAGCTACCGGACAGACACCGGGGAGCTGTTTTTT. It is translated as CASSYRTDTGELFF.

V gene TRBV15 combines with J gene TRBJ2-1; D is unresolved. The CDR3 spans 15 residues. Trimming cost V 0 bases and J 5 bases, with 11 bases left between them. CDR1 is LNHNV and CDR2 is YYDKDF in the germline V gene (reference sequence). For the CDR3, the DNA is TGTGCCACCAGCAGAGATCCAACAGTAAACAATGAGCAGTTCTTC. Its translation is CATSRDPTVNNEQFF.

This rearrangement joins TRBV9 to TRBJ2-3, with TRBD2 matching 7 bases. Looked up from germline, CDR1 is SGDLS and CDR2 is YYNGEE. Trimming took 3 bases from V and 5 from J; bases not matched to a gene: 12. This CDR3 contains 16 residues. The chain's CDR3 is CASSGPRGEVRDTQYF. The CDR3 DNA is TGTGCCAGCAGCGGACCCCGGGGGGAAGTTAGAGATACGCAGTATTTT.

The chain employs TRBV9 and TRBJ2-1; D may correspond to TRBD1 or TRBD2 (6 bases each). Deletions cut 6 bases from V and 0 bases from J, with 13 bases between. The length of the CDR3 is 15 residues. Germline lookup yields CDR1 SGDLS and CDR2 YYNGEE. CDR3 in amino acids: CASNDGGLSYNEQFF. The CDR3 DNA is TGTGCCAGCAACGATGGGGGGCTCTCCTACAATGAGCAGTTCTTC.

The chain recombines TRBV5-4 with TRBJ2-3; TRBD2 aligns across 8 bases. The CDR3 is 15 residues long. V was clipped by 5 bases and J by 2 bases; unmatched bases: 7. Per germline, CDR1 SGHNT and CDR2 YYREEE (reference sequence). The CDR3 coding sequence is TGTGCCAGCAGGGACCAGCGGGGGTCCACAGATACGCAGTATTTT. This codes for CASRDQRGSTDTQYF.

The rearrangement links TRBV10-1 to TRBJ2-2; D gene unclear. Trimming pared 4 bases from V and 5 bases from J, leaving 8 bases between. The CDR3 spans 13 residues. Germline CDR1 is WNHNN and CDR2 is SYGVQD (reference sequence). The CDR3 region has the DNA TGCGCCAGCAGTGGTCCGGCTACCGGGGAGCTGTTTTTT. It yields the protein CASSGPATGELFF.